This is a list of T cell receptor beta chains from one sample in a study of T cell changes during pregnancy in multiple sclerosis. Produced via immunoSEQ multiplex PCR; TCRdb's table is partial and in-frame only. This sample yields under 75,000 clones, of which around 90% are seen a single time; over 0.25% belongs to the top ten. Here the sequenced sample was CD4+ T cells from peripheral blood mononuclear cells, taken after pregnancy. Receptors originate from a female donor with multiple sclerosis, enrolled in a pregnancy study. Each CDR3 is given with its conserved first and last residue. Fields, in order: D gene, clone size, V gene, J gene, CDR3 DNA, CDR3 protein. The D gene is left open where the match is weak. Part of the rows lack a size; the others show once, few, many or a class for expanded clones.

D: -
size: once
V: TRBV6-6
J: TRBJ1-1
DNA: TGTGCCAGCAGTCCTCGGACATCTGGAGAGAACACTGAAGCTTTCTTT
CDR3: CASSPRTSGENTEAFF

D: TRBD2
size: -
V: TRBV5-6
J: TRBJ2-5
DNA: TGTGCCAGCACCGATCGACTAGCTGAGACCCAGTACTTC
CDR3: CASTDRLAETQYF

D: TRBD2
size: -
V: TRBV9
J: TRBJ2-1
DNA: TGTGCCAGCAGCGGCCCTAGCGGGAGTGTCAATGAGCAGTTCTTC
CDR3: CASSGPSGSVNEQFF

D: TRBD2
size: -
V: TRBV18
J: TRBJ2-7
DNA: TGTGCCAGCTCACCGGGGAGGGCTATCGACGAGCAGTACTTC
CDR3: CASSPGRAIDEQYF

D: -
size: -
V: TRBV18
J: TRBJ2-5
DNA: TGTGCCAGCTCACCACCCAGGGTTGAGACCCAGTACTTC
CDR3: CASSPPRVETQYF

D: TRBD1
size: -
V: TRBV28
J: TRBJ1-1
DNA: TGTGCCAGCAGTTTAATCAGGTTTAGGGACAGGGATAAGAACACTGAAGCTTTCTTT
CDR3: CASSLIRFRDRDKNTEAFF

D: TRBD1
size: once
V: TRBV5-1
J: TRBJ1-1
DNA: TGCGCCAGCAGCTTGATTGGACAGGGAGGAGGCACTGAAGCTTTCTTT
CDR3: CASSLIGQGGGTEAFF

D: TRBD2
size: -
V: TRBV12-5
J: TRBJ2-2
DNA: TGTGCTAGTGGTTTGGTACCCCTTCCGGGACTAGCGGGAGGGGACACCGGGGAGCTGTTTTTT
CDR3: CASGLVPLPGLAGGDTGELFF

D: -
size: -
V: TRBV27
J: TRBJ1-2
DNA: TGTGCCAGCAGTCTCCAGGGTGGGGATGGCTACACCTTC
CDR3: CASSLQGGDGYTF

D: -
size: -
V: TRBV2
J: TRBJ1-2
DNA: TGTGCCAGCACCGACAGGAGCGTTGGTGGCTACACCTTC
CDR3: CASTDRSVGGYTF

D: -
size: -
V: TRBV7-2
J: TRBJ2-5
DNA: TGTGCCAGCAGGGGGACTTCCCAAGAGACCCAGTACTTC
CDR3: CASRGTSQETQYF

D: -
size: -
V: TRBV6-1
J: TRBJ2-3
DNA: TGTGCCAGCAGTGCTAGCTGGCAAGATACGCAGTATTTT
CDR3: CASSASWQDTQYF

D: -
size: -
V: TRBV7-2
J: TRBJ2-2
DNA: TGTGCCAGCAGAAGGACAGCGAACACCGGGGAGCTGTTTTTT
CDR3: CASRRTANTGELFF

D: -
size: -
V: TRBV9
J: TRBJ1-4
DNA: TGTGCCAGCAGCGGAGGACAAGCAAATGAAAAACTGTTTTTT
CDR3: CASSGGQANEKLFF

D: TRBD1
size: -
V: TRBV5-4
J: TRBJ1-2
DNA: TGTGCCAGCAGACGAACAGGGGGCGACTATGGCTACACCTTC
CDR3: CASRRTGGDYGYTF

D: -
size: -
V: TRBV10-3
J: TRBJ2-6
DNA: TGTGCCATCAGTGAGTTTCAGGGCAAGGCGGCGGACGGGGCCAACGTCCTGACTTTC
CDR3: CAISEFQGKAADGANVLTF

D: -
size: once
V: TRBV23-1
J: TRBJ1-1
DNA: TGCGCCAGCAGTCAATCGGGGGCGGAGTTGAACACTGAAGCTTTCTTT
CDR3: CASSQSGAELNTEAFF

D: TRBD2
size: -
V: TRBV5-1
J: TRBJ2-1
DNA: TGCGCCAGCAGCTTGGGAATGGGACTAGCGGGAGAAGATGAGCAGTTCTTC
CDR3: CASSLGMGLAGEDEQFF

D: -
size: once
V: TRBV18
J: TRBJ2-2
DNA: TGTGCCAGCTCACCAGGGCGGGACACCGGGGAGCTGTTTTTT
CDR3: CASSPGRDTGELFF

D: -
size: -
V: TRBV28
J: TRBJ2-3
DNA: TGTGCCAGCATGAGCGCGACGCCAACAGATACGCAGTATTTT
CDR3: CASMSATPTDTQYF

D: -
size: -
V: TRBV6-1
J: TRBJ1-5
DNA: TGTGCCAGCAATCCGTCAGGGTATCAGCCCCAGCATTTT
CDR3: CASNPSGYQPQHF

D: -
size: -
V: TRBV9
J: TRBJ1-2
DNA: TGTGCCAGCAGCACAAGAGGTACAGGGAGAACTTGGCGTGGCTACACCTTC
CDR3: CASSTRGTGRTWRGYTF

D: -
size: -
V: TRBV30
J: TRBJ1-1
DNA: TGTGCCTGGAGGCGGGGGGCAGGGAACACTGAAGCTTTCTTT
CDR3: CAWRRGAGNTEAFF

D: TRBD1
size: -
V: TRBV19
J: TRBJ1-1
DNA: TGTGCCAGTAGTAGGACTTATCACAGGGGAGTGGCCACTGAAGCTTTCTTT
CDR3: CASSRTYHRGVATEAFF

D: -
size: -
V: TRBV28
J: TRBJ2-7
DNA: TGTGCCAGCAGTTTGGAGCCCATTAAGGACGAGCAGTACTTC
CDR3: CASSLEPIKDEQYF

D: -
size: -
V: TRBV2
J: TRBJ2-5
DNA: TGTGCCAGCAGCCGGGACATCCAAGAGACCCAGTACTTC
CDR3: CASSRDIQETQYF

D: -
size: -
V: TRBV11-3
J: TRBJ1-1
DNA: TGTGCCAGCAGCTTAGCGGGGGAGAACACTGAAGCTTTCTTT
CDR3: CASSLAGENTEAFF

D: TRBD1
size: -
V: TRBV27
J: TRBJ1-4
DNA: TGTGCCAGCAGTCAACCGGGACAGCCTCCGGGAAAACTGTTTTTT
CDR3: CASSQPGQPPGKLFF